The next 18 T cell receptor beta chains were all read from a single sample in a study of shared clonotypes between healthy human individuals. Terminally differentiated effector memory CD45RA+ cells were excluded from the naive CD8 cells, which were CD45RO-negative and positively selected for CCR7. Data came from immunoSEQ multiplex PCR; TCRdb stores just in-frame clones and leaves some out. The sample holds roughly 570,000 clones, 98% seen once. The sequencing sample was made of naive CD8+ T cells sorted from blood. These receptors were obtained from a man younger than 45 in good health.

The chain has TRBV10-3 and TRBJ2-7; TRBD2 agrees at 9 bases. The CDR3 is 15 amino acids. The germline gives CDR1 ENHRY, CDR2 SYGVKD. V shed 4 bases and J 7 bases; nucleotides not matched to a gene: 11. Here the CDR3 reads CAISASGNGPDEQYF. For the CDR3, the DNA is TGTGCCATCAGTGCTAGCGGGAACGGACCAGATGAGCAGTACTTC.

A note on this clone: The sample holds other DNA sequences that translate to the same CDR3. The rearrangement links TRBV5-4 to TRBJ1-1; no reliable D call. The CDR3 length is 13 residues. The V end was cut by 0 bases, the J end by 4 bases, with 7 bases between. The germline V gene encodes CDR1 SGHNT and CDR2 YYREEE (reference sequence). Written as DNA, the CDR3 is TGTGCCAGCAGCTTGGGAGGGTTCACTGAAGCTTTCTTT. It specifies CASSLGGFTEAFF.

This clone was counted a single time. The genes are TRBV27 and TRBJ2-3, with TRBD2 matching over 8 bases. The V gene end was trimmed by 5 bases and the J gene end by 2 bases; junction bases not matched to a gene: 6. The CDR3 spans 15 residues. Looked up from germline, CDR1 is MNHEY and CDR2 is SMNVEV (reference sequence). The CDR3 coding sequence is TGTGCCAGCAGTCCCAGCGGGAGCAACACAGATACGCAGTATTTT. It codes for CASSPSGSNTDTQYF.

This chain links TRBV7-3 with TRBJ2-1, with 8 bases that match TRBD2. Germline V gene lookup returns CDR1 SGHTA and CDR2 FQGTGA. The CDR3 extends over 14 amino acids. Germline trimming cut 5 bases from V and 9 bases from J; bases unmatched to any gene: 9. CDR3 loop: CASSPTGGPSEQFF. CDR3 nucleotide sequence: TGTGCCAGCAGCCCCACGGGAGGGCCTAGTGAGCAGTTCTTC.

The rearrangement uses TRBV30 and TRBJ2-4; possibly TRBD2 for D (5 bases). The CDR3 is made up of 15 amino acids. Germline CDR1 and CDR2: GTSNPN and SVGIG (reference sequence). Trimming pared 5 bases from V and 0 bases from J, leaving 14 bases between. CDR3 bases: TGTGCCTGGGGTGGGGAGACGTTAGCCAAAAACATTCAGTACTTC. Protein: CAWGGETLAKNIQYF.

This chain uses TRBV7-9 with TRBJ2-2; the match to TRBD2 covers 9 bases. The CDR3 covers 17 residues. V lost 0 bases, J lost 2 bases, and 4 bases stayed unmatched. CDR1 is SEHNR and CDR2 is FQNEAQ in the germline V gene (reference sequence). The CDR3 sequence: CASSLAASGVNTGELFF. The CDR3 bases are TGTGCCAGCAGCTTAGCGGCTAGCGGGGTAAACACCGGGGAGCTGTTTTTT.

The rearrangement uses TRBV6-5 and TRBJ2-7; D perhaps matches TRBD2 (5 bases). The CDR3 contains 11 residues. Trimming cost V 8 bases and J 6 bases, with 11 bases left between them. Germline CDR1 is MNHEY and CDR2 is SVGAGI. The CDR3 is CASSSGFEQYF. The DNA for the CDR3 is TGTGCCAGCTCGTCGGGGTTCGAGCAGTACTTC.

The chain joins TRBV28 to TRBJ2-2; unclear D gene. The CDR3 contains 17 residues. CDR1 is MDHEN, CDR2 SYDVKM, per germline. The V and J ends lost 3 bases and 2 bases respectively, with 16 bases between them. The CDR3 reads CASSFVLGNTNTGELFF. In DNA, the CDR3 is TGTGCCAGCAGTTTTGTATTGGGAAACACAAACACCGGGGAGCTGTTTTTT.

The chain links TRBV29-1 to TRBJ2-7, with a possible D match to TRBD2 (5 bases). Trimming took off 4 bases at V and 3 bases at J, with 10 bases between the two ends. Germline values: CDR1 SQVTM, CDR2 ANQGSEA. This CDR3 comprises 12 residues. The CDR3 bases are TGCAGCGTTGCTGGACTGAGCTACGAGCAGTACTTC. It specifies CSVAGLSYEQYF.

This chain links TRBV7-9 with TRBJ2-3, with D unclear. Germline-derived CDR1 and CDR2 are SEHNR and FQNEAQ (reference sequence). The V gene lost 8 bases and the J gene lost 7 bases, with 4 bases spanning the gap. The CDR3 sequence is 9 residues long. The CDR3 nucleotides are TGTGCCAGCGGAAATACGCAGTATTTT. Protein product: CASGNTQYF. The full variable domain, rest sourced from reference TRBV7-9 and TRBJ2-3, is DTGVSQNPRHKITKRGQNVTFRCDPISEHNRLYWYRQTLGQGPEFLTYFQNEAQLEKSRLLSDRFSAERPKGSFSTLEIQRTEQGDSAMYLCASGNTQYFGPGTRLTVL.

The chain carries TRBV5-1 and TRBJ2-5; 9 nucleotides align to TRBD1. The CDR3 consists of 15 residues. Trimming at V came to 3 bases and at J to 3 bases, leaving 6 bases not matched to a gene. Germline values: CDR1 SGHRS, CDR2 YFSETQ. Here the CDR3 DNA reads TGCGCCAGCAGCTCCGGGACAGGGACCGAAGAGACCCAGTACTTC. Amino acids: CASSSGTGTEETQYF. Based on the CDR3 plus reference TRBV5-1 and TRBJ2-5, the full variable domain is KAGVTQTPRYLIKTRGQQVTLSCSPISGHRSVSWYQQTPGQGLQFLFEYFSETQRNKGNFPGRFSGRQFSNSRSEMNVSTLELGDSALYLCASSSGTGTEETQYFGPGTRLLVL.

This chain uses TRBV4-3 with TRBJ2-5; tentative D call: TRBD2 (5 bases). Trimming took 0 bases from V and 4 from J, leaving 12 bases between them. This CDR3 comprises 15 residues. Germline-derived CDR1 and CDR2 are LGHNA and YSLEER. The CDR3 protein is CASSQDEPSGETQYF. The CDR3 DNA sequence: TGCGCCAGCAGCCAAGATGAGCCAAGCGGAGAGACCCAGTACTTC.

V usage is TRBV5-1 and J usage is TRBJ2-1, with a possible D match to TRBD2 (6 bases). The CDR3 runs to 13 residues. Germline CDR1 is SGHRS and CDR2 is YFSETQ. V gave up 4 bases and J gave up 6 bases, with 11 bases separating them. CDR3 coding DNA: TGCGCCAGCAGCCCCGGGACTCCCAATGAGCAGTTCTTC. Its translation is CASSPGTPNEQFF.

A single count supports this clone. The chain uses TRBV7-9 and TRBJ1-3, with a possible D match to TRBD1 (5 bases). This CDR3 has 17 amino acids. V lost 5 bases and J 0 bases, leaving 17 bases between the germline ends. Germline CDR1 is SEHNR and CDR2 is FQNEAQ (reference sequence). The CDR3 loop is CASSPGTDRSSGNTIYF. The CDR3 DNA follows: TGTGCCAGCAGCCCAGGTACTGACAGATCCTCTGGAAACACCATATATTTT.

This chain joins TRBV27 and TRBJ1-2, with 8 positions matching TRBD1. V was clipped by 5 bases and J by 4 bases; unmatched bases: 6. The CDR3 consists of 14 residues. Germline V gives CDR1 MNHEY, CDR2 SMNVEV (reference sequence). CDR3 protein: CASSPQGALYGYTF. The CDR3 bases are TGTGCCAGCAGTCCGCAGGGGGCCCTCTATGGCTACACCTTC.

The gene calls are TRBV5-1 and TRBJ2-1; D perhaps matches TRBD2 (5 bases). Looked up from germline, CDR1 is SGHRS and CDR2 is YFSETQ. Trimming cost V 3 bases and J 8 bases, with 9 bases left between them. The CDR3 has 12 amino acids. Here the CDR3 reads CASSYAGYEQFF. The CDR3 DNA sequence: TGCGCCAGCAGCTATGCGGGTTATGAGCAGTTCTTC.

The genes are TRBV2 and TRBJ1-4; the D gene is possibly TRBD1 (5 bases). The V end lost 6 bases, the J end lost 8 bases, and 22 bases lay between the germline ends. In germline, CDR1 is SNHLY, CDR2 FYNNEI. The CDR3 is made up of 16 amino acids. The CDR3 here is CASSEGMQGSGEKLFF. The CDR3 DNA reads as TGTGCCAGCAGCGAGGGCATGCAGGGAAGCGGGGAAAAACTGTTTTTT.

This chain connects TRBV7-9 to TRBJ2-2; D may be TRBD1 (6 bases). The CDR3 is made up of 19 amino acids. V gave up 11 bases and J gave up 0 bases, with 28 bases separating them. Germline V gene sequence: CDR1 SEHNR, CDR2 FQNEAQ (reference sequence). The CDR3: CAADPLGQTILANTGELFF. Here the CDR3 DNA reads TGTGCCGCAGACCCCCTCGGACAGACAATACTTGCGAACACCGGGGAGCTGTTTTTT. The full variable domain, rest sourced from reference TRBV7-9 and TRBJ2-2, is DTGVSQNPRHKITKRGQNVTFRCDPISEHNRLYWYRQTLGQGPEFLTYFQNEAQLEKSRLLSDRFSAERPKGSFSTLEIQRTEQGDSAMYLCAADPLGQTILANTGELFFGEGSRLTVL.